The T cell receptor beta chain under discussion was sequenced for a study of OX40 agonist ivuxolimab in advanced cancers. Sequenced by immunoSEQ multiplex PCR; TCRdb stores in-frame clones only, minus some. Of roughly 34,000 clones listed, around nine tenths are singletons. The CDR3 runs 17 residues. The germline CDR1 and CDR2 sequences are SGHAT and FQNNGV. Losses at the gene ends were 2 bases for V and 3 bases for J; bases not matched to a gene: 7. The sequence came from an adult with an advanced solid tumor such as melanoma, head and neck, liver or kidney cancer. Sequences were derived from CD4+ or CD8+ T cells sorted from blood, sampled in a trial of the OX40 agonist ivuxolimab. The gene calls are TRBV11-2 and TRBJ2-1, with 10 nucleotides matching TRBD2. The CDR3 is CASSLRLAGARYNEQFF. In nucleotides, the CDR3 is TGTGCCAGCAGCTTACGGCTAGCGGGGGCCCGCTACAATGAGCAGTTCTTC. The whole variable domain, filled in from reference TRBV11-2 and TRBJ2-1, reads EAGVAQSPRYKIIEKRQSVAFWCNPISGHATLYWYQQILGQGPKLLIQFQNNGVVDDSQLPKDRFSAERLKGVDSTLKIQPAKLEDSAVYLCASSLRLAGARYNEQFFGPGTRLTVL.